This T cell receptor beta chain originates from a study of Graves' ophthalmopathy and Graves' hyperthyroidism. Study-wide findings and caveats: A 13-signature model separated ophthalmopathy from stable hyperthyroidism, reaching 85% to 90% sensitivity and 75% to 83% specificity cross-validated.

This clonotype was detected many times. Its cognate antigen is unknown. RNA transcripts were the template, and TCR beta CDR3 regions were amplified from them. The authors performed first-round RT-PCR with HTBI primers and then a second-round multiplex PCR. TCRdb reprocessed the multiplex PCR reads via MiXCR and lists one record per CDR3 protein. The table lists about 500,000 distinct CDR3 sequences, approximately 37% of them singletons. The CDR3 has 12 residues. V lost 5 bases to trimming and J lost 4 bases, with 11 bases between them. Germline assignment: CDR1 DFQATT and CDR2 SNEGSKA (reference sequence).

The sequence was collected from an adult man with Graves' hyperthyroidism. The rearrangement joins TRBV20-1 to TRBJ1-1; D uncertain. The sample taken for sequencing was peripheral blood or thyroid tissue (not recorded which). The CDR3 sequence: CSASRTVTEAFF. The CDR3 DNA follows: TGCAGTGCTTCCCGGACCGTCACTGAAGCTTTCTTT.